Listed below are T cell receptor beta chains from one sample, sequenced in a study of naive CD8 T cells in extremely preterm neonates. Assay: immunoSEQ multiplex PCR; the TCRdb copy retains only in-frame clones and omits some. The profile shows roughly 890 clones, around 97% of them singletons. The sequencing sample was made of naive CD8+ T cells from cord blood. The source of these receptors is a girl who was born preterm. Each CDR3 is given with its conserved first and last residue. Each record gives: V gene, D gene, clone size, J gene, CDR3 length, CDR3 protein, CDR3 DNA. D genes are given only for firm matches. Size is omitted from some rows. Given values are once, few, many or a class for expanded clones.

v_gene: TRBV4-2
d_gene: .
abundance: .
j_gene: TRBJ1-3
len: 16
CDR3aa: CASSQTPAGSGNTIYF
CDR3nt: TGTGCCAGCAGCCAAACTCCCGCGGGCTCTGGAAACACCATATATTTT

v_gene: TRBV5-1
d_gene: TRBD1
abundance: .
j_gene: TRBJ1-2
len: 14
CDR3aa: CASSLADRVYGYTF
CDR3nt: TGCGCCAGCAGCTTGGCGGACAGGGTCTATGGCTACACCTTC

v_gene: TRBV19
d_gene: TRBD1
abundance: .
j_gene: TRBJ1-6
len: 13
CDR3aa: CASSTGGNSPLHF
CDR3nt: TGTGCCAGTAGTACAGGGGGCAATTCACCCCTCCACTTT

v_gene: TRBV7-9
d_gene: .
abundance: .
j_gene: TRBJ2-4
len: 13
CDR3aa: CASSLGNKNIQYF
CDR3nt: TGTGCCAGCAGCTTAGGGAACAAAAACATTCAGTACTTC

v_gene: TRBV27
d_gene: TRBD2
abundance: .
j_gene: TRBJ2-1
len: 14
CDR3aa: CASRLAGGPNEQFF
CDR3nt: TGTGCCAGCAGACTAGCGGGGGGGCCCAATGAGCAGTTCTTC

v_gene: TRBV11-1
d_gene: TRBD2
abundance: .
j_gene: TRBJ2-1
len: 15
CDR3aa: CASSLGTSGSNEQFF
CDR3nt: TGTGCCAGCAGCTTAGGGACTAGCGGGAGCAATGAGCAGTTCTTC

v_gene: TRBV12-5
d_gene: TRBD2
abundance: .
j_gene: TRBJ2-3
len: 15
CDR3aa: CASARTSGGTDTQYF
CDR3nt: TGTGCTAGTGCCCGGACTAGCGGGGGCACAGATACGCAGTATTTT

v_gene: TRBV10-3
d_gene: .
abundance: .
j_gene: TRBJ2-1
len: 13
CDR3aa: CAIRDSSYNEQFF
CDR3nt: TGTGCCATCAGGGACAGCTCCTACAATGAGCAGTTCTTC

v_gene: TRBV7-3
d_gene: TRBD1
abundance: .
j_gene: TRBJ2-7
len: 15
CDR3aa: CASSLLGTGGDEQYF
CDR3nt: TGTGCCAGCAGCTTATTAGGGACAGGGGGCGACGAGCAGTACTTC

v_gene: TRBV10-3
d_gene: .
abundance: .
j_gene: TRBJ2-7
len: 14
CDR3aa: CAISDGGRGYEQYF
CDR3nt: TGTGCCATCAGTGACGGGGGCAGGGGATACGAGCAGTACTTC

v_gene: TRBV19
d_gene: TRBD2
abundance: .
j_gene: TRBJ2-7
len: 12
CDR3aa: CASSSGSYEQYF
CDR3nt: TGTGCCAGTAGTAGCGGGAGTTACGAGCAGTACTTC

v_gene: TRBV30
d_gene: .
abundance: .
j_gene: TRBJ2-7
len: 14
CDR3aa: CAWGPGTLSYEQYF
CDR3nt: TGTGCCTGGGGTCCGGGGACATTATCCTACGAGCAGTACTTC

v_gene: TRBV5-4
d_gene: TRBD1
abundance: .
j_gene: TRBJ1-1
len: 12
CDR3aa: CASSQGDTEAFF
CDR3nt: TGTGCCAGCAGCCAGGGGGACACTGAAGCTTTCTTT

v_gene: TRBV10-3
d_gene: TRBD1
abundance: .
j_gene: TRBJ1-5
len: 14
CDR3aa: CAISEGQGVQPQHF
CDR3nt: TGTGCCATCAGTGAGGGACAGGGGGTTCAGCCCCAGCATTTT

v_gene: TRBV4-1
d_gene: TRBD1
abundance: .
j_gene: TRBJ1-2
len: 14
CDR3aa: CASSQGTGGYGYTF
CDR3nt: TGCGCCAGCAGCCAAGGGACAGGGGGCTATGGCTACACCTTC

v_gene: TRBV27
d_gene: TRBD2
abundance: .
j_gene: TRBJ2-2
len: 17
CDR3aa: CASSPVGTSGITGELFF
CDR3nt: TGTGCCAGCAGTCCCGTGGGGACTAGCGGAATCACCGGGGAGCTGTTTTTT

v_gene: TRBV5-1
d_gene: TRBD1
abundance: .
j_gene: TRBJ2-7
len: 13
CDR3aa: CASSLDRGYEQYF
CDR3nt: TGCGCCAGCAGCTTGGACAGGGGGTACGAGCAGTACTTC

v_gene: TRBV19
d_gene: TRBD1
abundance: .
j_gene: TRBJ1-1
len: 14
CDR3aa: CASSIGGQGTEAFF
CDR3nt: TGTGCCAGTAGTATAGGGGGACAGGGCACTGAAGCTTTCTTT

v_gene: TRBV7-3
d_gene: .
abundance: .
j_gene: TRBJ2-3
len: 13
CDR3aa: CASSWTNTDTQYF
CDR3nt: TGTGCCAGCAGCTGGACAAACACAGATACGCAGTATTTT

v_gene: TRBV7-9
d_gene: .
abundance: .
j_gene: TRBJ2-2
len: 12
CDR3aa: CASSLHTGELFF
CDR3nt: TGTGCCAGCAGCTTACACACCGGGGAGCTGTTTTTT

v_gene: TRBV5-1
d_gene: .
abundance: few
j_gene: TRBJ1-6
len: 14
CDR3aa: CASRQGSYNSPLHF
CDR3nt: TGCGCCAGCAGACAGGGCTCCTATAATTCACCCCTCCACTTT

v_gene: TRBV9
d_gene: TRBD2
abundance: .
j_gene: TRBJ2-3
len: 14
CDR3aa: CASSNGGGTDTQYF
CDR3nt: TGTGCCAGCAGCAACGGGGGGGGCACAGATACGCAGTATTTT

v_gene: TRBV11-2
d_gene: .
abundance: .
j_gene: TRBJ2-3
len: 14
CDR3aa: CASSLAGGTDTQYF
CDR3nt: TGTGCCAGCAGCTTAGCGGGGGGCACAGATACGCAGTATTTT

v_gene: TRBV5-8
d_gene: .
abundance: .
j_gene: TRBJ2-5
len: 15
CDR3aa: CASSLASGTQETQYF
CDR3nt: TGTGCCAGCAGCTTGGCGTCAGGCACCCAAGAGACCCAGTACTTC

v_gene: TRBV21-1
d_gene: .
abundance: .
j_gene: TRBJ2-6
len: 18
CDR3aa: CASSKGTSGRTGANVLTF
CDR3nt: TGTGCCAGCAGCAAAGGGACTAGCGGGAGGACCGGGGCCAACGTCCTGACTTTC

v_gene: TRBV7-9
d_gene: TRBD1
abundance: .
j_gene: TRBJ2-7
len: 13
CDR3aa: CASSWTGGYEQYF
CDR3nt: TGTGCCAGCAGCTGGACAGGGGGCTACGAGCAGTACTTC

v_gene: TRBV28
d_gene: .
abundance: .
j_gene: TRBJ1-1
len: 12
CDR3aa: CASSDRNTEAFF
CDR3nt: TGTGCCAGTTCGGACAGGAACACTGAAGCTTTCTTT

v_gene: TRBV7-3
d_gene: TRBD2
abundance: .
j_gene: TRBJ2-2
len: 17
CDR3aa: CASSLGTSGSNTGELFF
CDR3nt: TGTGCCAGCAGCTTAGGGACTAGCGGTTCGAACACCGGGGAGCTGTTTTTT

v_gene: TRBV11-1
d_gene: .
abundance: .
j_gene: TRBJ1-2
len: 12
CDR3aa: CASSPLNYGYTF
CDR3nt: TGTGCCAGCAGCCCGCTGAACTATGGCTACACCTTC

v_gene: TRBV28
d_gene: TRBD1
abundance: .
j_gene: TRBJ2-7
len: 15
CDR3aa: CASSLWGDREDEQYF
CDR3nt: TGTGCCAGCAGTTTATGGGGGGACAGGGAGGACGAGCAGTACTTC

v_gene: TRBV29-1
d_gene: .
abundance: .
j_gene: TRBJ1-1
len: 11
CDR3aa: CSVEWGTEAFF
CDR3nt: TGCAGCGTTGAATGGGGCACTGAAGCTTTCTTT

v_gene: TRBV7-8
d_gene: TRBD1
abundance: .
j_gene: TRBJ1-4
len: 14
CDR3aa: CASSIRDSNEKLFF
CDR3nt: TGTGCCAGCAGCATCCGGGACAGTAATGAAAAACTGTTTTTT

v_gene: TRBV6-1
d_gene: TRBD2
abundance: .
j_gene: TRBJ2-3
len: 16
CDR3aa: CASSEPTSGGTDTQYF
CDR3nt: TGTGCCAGCAGTGAACCCACTAGCGGGGGAACAGATACGCAGTATTTT

v_gene: TRBV7-3
d_gene: .
abundance: once
j_gene: TRBJ2-7
len: 13
CDR3aa: CASSLIGGREQYF
CDR3nt: TGTGCCAGCAGCTTAATCGGGGGGCGCGAGCAGTACTTC

v_gene: TRBV30
d_gene: .
abundance: .
j_gene: TRBJ1-1
len: 11
CDR3aa: CAWSVGTEAFF
CDR3nt: TGTGCCTGGAGTGTGGGCACTGAAGCTTTCTTT

v_gene: TRBV7-9
d_gene: TRBD2
abundance: once
j_gene: TRBJ2-3
len: 15
CDR3aa: CASSALAGGTDTQYF
CDR3nt: TGTGCCAGCAGCGCACTAGCGGGGGGCACAGATACGCAGTATTTT

v_gene: TRBV10-3
d_gene: TRBD2
abundance: .
j_gene: TRBJ2-7
len: 13
CDR3aa: CAISAGTSYEQYF
CDR3nt: TGTGCCATCAGTGCCGGGACTAGCTACGAGCAGTACTTC

v_gene: TRBV5-1
d_gene: TRBD2
abundance: .
j_gene: TRBJ2-1
len: 15
CDR3aa: CASSLELAGYNEQFF
CDR3nt: TGCGCCAGCAGCTTGGAATTAGCGGGGTACAATGAGCAGTTCTTC

v_gene: TRBV5-4
d_gene: TRBD1
abundance: .
j_gene: TRBJ1-2
len: 14
CDR3aa: CASSKGQGNYGYTF
CDR3nt: TGTGCCAGCAGCAAGGGACAGGGGAACTATGGCTACACCTTC

v_gene: TRBV9
d_gene: .
abundance: .
j_gene: TRBJ2-1
len: 12
CDR3aa: CASSLRYNEQFF
CDR3nt: TGTGCCAGCAGCCTCCGTTACAATGAGCAGTTCTTC

v_gene: TRBV11-2
d_gene: .
abundance: .
j_gene: TRBJ2-1
len: 16
CDR3aa: CASSLEWGSSYNEQFF
CDR3nt: TGTGCCAGCAGCTTAGAGTGGGGTAGCTCCTACAATGAGCAGTTCTTC